The clone carrying this T cell receptor (beta chain) appeared many times. Antigen: not known. The sample is drawn from a study of beta chain features in type 1 diabetes. Study results and caveats: Type 1 diabetes patients showed a moderate but significant shortening of TCRB CDR3s in all four CD4+ subsets.

The isolated RNA, all of it, was reverse transcribed, so expressed TCRB transcripts were what got sequenced. The table came from immunoSEQ multiplex PCR; TCRdb's copy has only in-frame clones and leaves some out. The sample has about 120,000 clones, 15% to 20% seen once; the top ten hold 2% to 2.5%. The sequenced sample consisted of central memory CD4+ T cells from blood. The source of this sequence is a man aged 30 to 45 with type 1 diabetes.

DNA for the CDR3: TGTGCCTGGAGTGAGCAGGGGAATGAGCAGTTCTTC. Its translation is CAWSEQGNEQFF. The chain employs TRBV30 and TRBJ2-1, with a weak D call TRBD1 (6 bases). V shed 1 base and J shed 7 bases, with 8 bases lying between them. Per the germline V gene, CDR1 is GTSNPN and CDR2 is SVGIG (reference sequence). CDR3 length: 12 residues.